This TCR beta chain emerged from a study of OX40 agonist ivuxolimab in advanced cancers. Data came from immunoSEQ multiplex PCR; TCRdb stores just in-frame clones and leaves some out. The sample holds more than 45,000 clones, approximately 87% seen once. The sample holds one count of this clone. The CDR3 length is 13 residues. The germline V gene encodes CDR1 MNHNS and CDR2 SASEGT. Trimming pared 6 bases from V and 10 bases from J, leaving 16 bases between. The sequences come from CD4+ or CD8+ T cells sorted from blood, collected in a trial of the OX40 agonist ivuxolimab. This clonotype originated in an adult with an advanced solid tumor such as melanoma, head and neck, liver or kidney cancer. The V and J genes are TRBV6-1 and TRBJ1-3, with no clear D. CDR3 sequence reads: CASSGNTGTTIYF. CDR3 nucleotide sequence: TGTGCCAGCAGCGGGAATACCGGAACGACCATATATTTT.